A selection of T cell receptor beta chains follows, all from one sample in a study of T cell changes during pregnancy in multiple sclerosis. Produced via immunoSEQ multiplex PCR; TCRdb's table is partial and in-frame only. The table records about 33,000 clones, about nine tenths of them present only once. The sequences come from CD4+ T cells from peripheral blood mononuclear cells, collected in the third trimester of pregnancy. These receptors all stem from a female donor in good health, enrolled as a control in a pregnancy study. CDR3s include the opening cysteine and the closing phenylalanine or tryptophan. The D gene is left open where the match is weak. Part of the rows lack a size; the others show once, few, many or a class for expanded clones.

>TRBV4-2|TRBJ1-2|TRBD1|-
TGTGCCAGCAGCCAAGAGGGGAACAGGGGTGGGTATGGCTACACCTTC
CASSQEGNRGGYGYTF
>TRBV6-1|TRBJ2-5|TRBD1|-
TGTGCCAGCAGTGACAGGGGGCAGCGTGAGACCCAGTACTTC
CASSDRGQRETQYF
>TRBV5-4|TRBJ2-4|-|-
TGTGCCAGCAGCACGGAGGGGGGGGTCAAAAACATTCAGTACTTC
CASSTEGGVKNIQYF
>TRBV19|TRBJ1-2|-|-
TGTGCCACCACTAACCCAAGAGCTAACTATGGCTACACCTTC
CATTNPRANYGYTF
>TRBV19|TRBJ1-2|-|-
TGTGCCAGTAGTATCAAGGGGGAAAACTATGGCTACACCTTC
CASSIKGENYGYTF
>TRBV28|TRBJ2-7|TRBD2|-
TGTGCCAGCACGAGGCTAGCGGGCTCCATTTCCTACGAGCAGTACTTC
CASTRLAGSISYEQYF
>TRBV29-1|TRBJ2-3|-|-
TGCACCGCGCAAGTGAGCACAGATACGCAGTATTTT
CTAQVSTDTQYF
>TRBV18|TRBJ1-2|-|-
TGTGCCAGCTCACCGGTGGGGGCGAGGCGATATGGCTACACCTTC
CASSPVGARRYGYTF
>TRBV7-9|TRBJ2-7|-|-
TGTGCCAGCAGCTTATCCGGGATTTACGAGCAGTACTTC
CASSLSGIYEQYF
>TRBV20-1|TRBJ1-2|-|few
TGCAGTGCTCAGGGAACCTATGGCTACACCTTC
CSAQGTYGYTF
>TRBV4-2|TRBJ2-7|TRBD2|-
TGTGCCAGCAGCCCAGACGCTAGCGGGAGTCCATACGAGCAGTACTTC
CASSPDASGSPYEQYF
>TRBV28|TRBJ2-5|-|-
TGTGCCAGTGGGTCCGGGACACTAGAGACCCAGTACTTC
CASGSGTLETQYF
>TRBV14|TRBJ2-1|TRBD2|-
TGTGCCAGCAGACCCACTAGCGGATCTTACAATGAGCAGTTCTTC
CASRPTSGSYNEQFF
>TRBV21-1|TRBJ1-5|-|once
TGTGCCAGCAGCATCCCCAGGGCCCAGAACAATCAGCCCCAGCATTTT
CASSIPRAQNNQPQHF
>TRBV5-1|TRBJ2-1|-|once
TGCGCCAGCAGCTTGGTAGTAGCGTTGGAGGATGAGCAGTTCTTC
CASSLVVALEDEQFF
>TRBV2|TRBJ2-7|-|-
TGTGCCAGCACCCAGGCGAACTACGAGCAGTACTTC
CASTQANYEQYF
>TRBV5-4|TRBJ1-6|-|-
TGTGCCAGCAGCTTGGTAGGGGCCGCAAATTCACCCCTCCACTTT
CASSLVGAANSPLHF
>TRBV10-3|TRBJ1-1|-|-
TGTGCCATCCGTGGGACACGGAGGAACACTGAAGCTTTCTTT
CAIRGTRRNTEAFF
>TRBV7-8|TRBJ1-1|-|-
TGTGCCAGCAGCGTTACCGGAGTCGAAGCTTTCTTT
CASSVTGVEAFF
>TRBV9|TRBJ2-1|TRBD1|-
TGTGCCAGCAGCGTCGGGACAGTTCCCACGAGTGAGCAGTTCTTC
CASSVGTVPTSEQFF
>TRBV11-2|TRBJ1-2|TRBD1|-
TGTGCCAGCAGCGACCTAGGGACAGCCGCGCTCTATGGCTACACCTTC
CASSDLGTAALYGYTF
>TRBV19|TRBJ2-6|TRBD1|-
TGTGCCAGTAGTATTTCAGGGGGCGTTTCTGGGGCCAACGTCCTGACTTTC
CASSISGGVSGANVLTF
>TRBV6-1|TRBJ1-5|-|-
TGTGCCAGCAGCCCATGGGGGGTTGGCAATCAGCCCCAGCATTTT
CASSPWGVGNQPQHF
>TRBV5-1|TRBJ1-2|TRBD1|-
TGCGCCAGCAGCTTGGCCGGGACAGCCTATGGCTACACCTTC
CASSLAGTAYGYTF
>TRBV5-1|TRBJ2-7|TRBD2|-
TGCGCCAGCAGCTTGACCTCGGGACTAGGCAACTACGAGCAGTACTTC
CASSLTSGLGNYEQYF
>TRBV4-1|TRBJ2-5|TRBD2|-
TGCGCCAGCAGCCGGGGGACTAGCGGGGGGTTGCAAGAGACCCAGTACTTC
CASSRGTSGGLQETQYF
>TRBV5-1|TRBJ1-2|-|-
TGCGCCAGCAGCCCCACGGGGGACGGTGGCTACACCTTC
CASSPTGDGGYTF
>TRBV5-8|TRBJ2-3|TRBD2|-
TGTGCCAGCAGCTTGGAATTGTCTAGCGGGGTTAGCACAGATACGCAGTATTTT
CASSLELSSGVSTDTQYF
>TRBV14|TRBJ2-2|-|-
TGTGCCAGCAGCCCCCGGGTTTTTACCGGGGAGCTGTTTTTT
CASSPRVFTGELFF
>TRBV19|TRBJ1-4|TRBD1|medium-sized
TGTGCCAGTAGTTTCCAGGGGGCGCGAGGAGAAAAACTGTTTTTT
CASSFQGARGEKLFF
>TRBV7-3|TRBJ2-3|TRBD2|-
TGTGCCAGCAGCTTCCGGAGCGGGACTAGCACAGATACGCAGTATTTT
CASSFRSGTSTDTQYF
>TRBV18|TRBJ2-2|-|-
TGTGCCAGCTCCCCGGGACACCCGAACACCGGGGAGCTGTTTTTT
CASSPGHPNTGELFF
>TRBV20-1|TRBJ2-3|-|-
TGCAGTGCTAGCCCATCAGATACGCAGTATTTT
CSASPSDTQYF
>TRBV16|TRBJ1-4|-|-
TGTGCCAGCAGCCAATCACAGGGTTATGAAAAACTGTTTTTT
CASSQSQGYEKLFF
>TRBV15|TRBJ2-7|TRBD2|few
TGTGCCACCAGCAGAGGACCCAGCGGGAGGGCCCTATCCTACGAGCAGTACTTC
CATSRGPSGRALSYEQYF
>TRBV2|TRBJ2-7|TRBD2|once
TGTGCCAGCAGTGGGGCGGGTAGCGGGTCCTACGAGCAGTACTTC
CASSGAGSGSYEQYF
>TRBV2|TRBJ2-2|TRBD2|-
TGTGCCAGCAGTGGACTAGCGGGGGGCACCGGGGAGCTGTTTTTT
CASSGLAGGTGELFF
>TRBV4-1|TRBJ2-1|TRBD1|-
TGCGCCAGCAGCCAACCGGGACAGGACCGCTACAATGAGCAGTTCTTC
CASSQPGQDRYNEQFF
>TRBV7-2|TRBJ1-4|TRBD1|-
TGTGCCAGCAGCTTAGCGAGGACAGGGGGCGATGAAAAACTGTTTTTT
CASSLARTGGDEKLFF
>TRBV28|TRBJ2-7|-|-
TGTGCCAGCAGTTTACCAGGGGACCTCTACGAGCAGTACTTC
CASSLPGDLYEQYF
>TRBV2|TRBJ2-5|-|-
TGTGCCAGCAGCCAAACTAGGAAAGAGACCCAGTACTTC
CASSQTRKETQYF
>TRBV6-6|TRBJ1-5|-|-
TGTGCCTCCACTGGGACTTTTTTGGGCAATCAGCCCCAGCATTTT
CASTGTFLGNQPQHF
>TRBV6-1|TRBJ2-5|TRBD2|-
TGTGCCAGCAGTGAACCCCGGCTAGCGGGGGTGTGGGAGACCCAGTACTTC
CASSEPRLAGVWETQYF
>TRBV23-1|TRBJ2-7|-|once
TGCGCCAGCGACACACTGGGACACGGACCGTCCTTCTACGAGCAGTACTTC
CASDTLGHGPSFYEQYF
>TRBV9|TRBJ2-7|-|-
TGTGCCAGCAGCGTAGATCCCCAAACCTACGAGCAGTACTTC
CASSVDPQTYEQYF
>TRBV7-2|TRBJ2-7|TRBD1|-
TGTGCCAGCAGCTTATTGGGACAGGGGTACGAGCAGTACTTC
CASSLLGQGYEQYF
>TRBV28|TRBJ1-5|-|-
TGTGCCAGCAGTTCCCCCCTAGAGCAGCCCCAGCATTTT
CASSSPLEQPQHF
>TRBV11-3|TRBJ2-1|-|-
TGTGCCAGCAGCAAAGAGGACAATGAGCAGTTCTTC
CASSKEDNEQFF
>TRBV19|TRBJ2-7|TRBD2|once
TGTGCCAGTAGTACCCGGACTAGCGGGATCTCCTACGAGCAGTACTTC
CASSTRTSGISYEQYF
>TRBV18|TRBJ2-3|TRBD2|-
TGTGCCAGCTCGGCCGGGACTATCACAGATACGCAGTATTTT
CASSAGTITDTQYF
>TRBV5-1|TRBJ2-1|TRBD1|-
TGCGCCAGCAGCCTTACCAGGGGGAGCTCCTACAATGAGCAGTTCTTC
CASSLTRGSSYNEQFF
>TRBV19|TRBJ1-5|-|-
TGTGCCAGTAGGCTTCAGGGGCAGCCCCAGCATTTT
CASRLQGQPQHF